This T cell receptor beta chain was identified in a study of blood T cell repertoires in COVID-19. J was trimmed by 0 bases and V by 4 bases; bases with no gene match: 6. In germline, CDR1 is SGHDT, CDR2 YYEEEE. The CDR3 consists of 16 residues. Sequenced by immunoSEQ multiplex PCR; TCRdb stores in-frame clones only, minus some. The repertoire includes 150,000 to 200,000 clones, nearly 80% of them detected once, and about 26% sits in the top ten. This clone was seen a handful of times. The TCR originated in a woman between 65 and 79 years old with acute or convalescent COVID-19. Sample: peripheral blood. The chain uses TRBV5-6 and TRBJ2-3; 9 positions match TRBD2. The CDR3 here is CASSQGLASSTDTQYF. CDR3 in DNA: TGTGCCAGCAGCCAAGGACTAGCGTCTAGCACAGATACGCAGTATTTT.